Listed below are T cell receptor beta chains from one sample, sequenced in a study of cytomegalovirus exposure and HLA in healthy donors. Sequencing used immunoSEQ multiplex PCR; TCRdb keeps in-frame clones, though not all of them. The table shows about 190,000 clones, with roughly 84% occurring only once. The specimen was PBMCs. These receptors were taken from a woman in her late teens or twenties in good health and CMV-seropositive. CDR3s include the opening cysteine and the closing phenylalanine or tryptophan. The D gene is left open where the match is weak. Rows may omit the clone size; those that give it use once, few, many or a size class.

v_call	d_call	cdr3_length	j_call	clone_size	cdr3_aa
TRBV7-2	NA	11	TRBJ1-5	NA	CASLGNQPQHF
TRBV19	NA	15	TRBJ1-1	NA	CASSIYLREKAEAFF
TRBV10-3	NA	13	TRBJ1-5	NA	CATNRVWNQPQHF
TRBV11-2	TRBD2	16	TRBJ2-3	NA	CASSPRGGPSTDTQYF
TRBV7-8	TRBD1	14	TRBJ1-6	few	CASSLTGGDSPLHF
TRBV4-1	NA	15	TRBJ1-6	few	CASSPGSGNNSPLHF
TRBV7-9	NA	16	TRBJ1-1	NA	CASSLALGGLNTEAFF
TRBV15	NA	13	TRBJ2-5	NA	CATQVGLQETQYF
TRBV6-4	TRBD1	12	TRBJ2-1	NA	CASSGSGTGKFF
TRBV6-1	NA	15	TRBJ2-7	NA	CASTELLRGSYEQYF
TRBV7-9	NA	14	TRBJ2-1	NA	CASSSSVTYNEQFF
TRBV7-9	NA	12	TRBJ2-2	few	CASSSMEEELFF
TRBV2	TRBD1	14	TRBJ1-5	NA	CASSGGQGNQPQHF
TRBV4-3	TRBD1	17	TRBJ1-4	once	CASSQQGQFRVYEKLFF
TRBV2	NA	13	TRBJ1-1	NA	CASRAGLNTEAFF
TRBV15	NA	13	TRBJ2-5	NA	CATSTIQEETQYF
TRBV9	TRBD1	15	TRBJ1-2	NA	CASSVGTDRAYGYTF
TRBV6-5	NA	15	TRBJ1-1	NA	CASSFMPNRDTEAFF
TRBV4-2	TRBD2	16	TRBJ2-1	NA	CASSQEAGAGYNEQFF
TRBV7-9	TRBD2	15	TRBJ2-7	NA	CASSGRTSGQSEQYF
TRBV5-1	TRBD2	16	TRBJ2-3	NA	CASSLARSGGADTQYF
TRBV2	NA	16	TRBJ1-4	NA	CASGGTAVSRPYALFF
TRBV6-1	TRBD2	20	TRBJ2-7	few	CASSEIYTGLAGVRSYEQYF
TRBV7-3	TRBD1	14	TRBJ1-2	NA	CASSSGTGGHGYTF
TRBV5-1	TRBD1	14	TRBJ2-7	NA	CASSPGQGADEQYF
TRBV19	NA	13	TRBJ1-2	NA	CASRLGGNYGYTF